This note documents a single T cell receptor (beta chain) sequence. The antigen is unknown. The sample belongs to a study of siplizumab effects on memory and regulatory T cells. Study-wide results and caveats: Confirmation was lacking for the suppressive function of proliferating Tregs derived from siplizumab cultures. An assignable phenotype, naive or memory, was missing from roughly 83-96% of proliferating CD4+ or CD8+ clones.

Germline lookup yields CDR1 MNHEY and CDR2 SMNVEV (reference sequence). Trimming removed 1 base at V and 6 bases at J, with 13 bases between. The CDR3 has 14 residues. Sequencing was performed with immunoSEQ multiplex PCR; in TCRdb, only in-frame clones are kept and a portion is missing. The sample has about 97,000 clones; about 93% are singletons. Specimen: non-Treg CD4+ T cells sorted from blood. This sequence joins TRBV27 and TRBJ2-7, with D uncertain. This receptor was identified in a human donor in good health. DNA of the CDR3: TGTGCCAGCAGTTTATATCCGGCAACTGGCGAGCAGTACTTC. It specifies CASSLYPATGEQYF.